The rows below give T cell receptor beta chains drawn from one sample of a study of T-cell memory formation after mild COVID-19. TCRdb ran MiXCR on the 5' RACE reads and lists one entry per CDR3 protein. The sample has approximately 50,000 distinct CDR3 sequences, roughly an eighth seen once. The sequenced sample was PBMCs or a T cell subset sorted from them (not recorded which). The receptor set was obtained from a man aged 18 to 30 who had mild COVID-19 (a few samples of this study predate the infection). Cell type and time point are not known. Both conserved end residues are part of each CDR3. A D gene is named only where the DNA matches it firmly. A clone size is listed for some rows: how often the clone was seen (once, few, many), or a class if it is expanded.

v_gene	abundance	j_gene	d_gene	CDR3nt	CDR3aa
TRBV18	NA	TRBJ1-1	TRBD1	TGTGCCAGCTCACCCTTCGGGACAGTTAACACTGAAGCTTTCTTT	CASSPFGTVNTEAFF
TRBV7-9	many	TRBJ1-1	NA	TGTGCCAGCAGCGCGTGGACTGAAGCTTTCTTT	CASSAWTEAFF
TRBV6-5	NA	TRBJ1-6	NA	TGTGCCAGCAGTCGTCAGGGTGGCAATTCACCCCTCCACTTT	CASSRQGGNSPLHF
TRBV28	many	TRBJ2-5	NA	TGTGCCAGCAGTTTGTTTGGGGCGGGAGAGACCCAGTACTTC	CASSLFGAGETQYF
TRBV7-2	NA	TRBJ1-4	TRBD1	TGTGCCAGCAGCCCCGCGACAGGGAGAAAACTGTTTTTT	CASSPATGRKLFF
TRBV4-1	NA	TRBJ1-2	NA	TGCGCCAGCCGCCCAGCAACTAACTATGGCTACACCTTC	CASRPATNYGYTF
TRBV7-2	few	TRBJ2-3	NA	TGTGCCAGCAGCCTTAGCAGACCGAACACAGATACGCAGTATTTT	CASSLSRPNTDTQYF
TRBV7-9	few	TRBJ2-5	TRBD2	TGTGCCAGCAGCGCCCCTACCGGGGGGTGGGAGACCCAGTACTTC	CASSAPTGGWETQYF
TRBV11-2	once	TRBJ2-1	TRBD2	TGTGCCAGCAGCCTATCCGGGACTAGCGGGGATGGGGTATTCTTC	CASSLSGTSGDGVFF
TRBV7-9	NA	TRBJ2-1	TRBD1	TGTGCCAGCAGCTTATTGCAGGCAGGGGGAGATGAGCAGTTCTTC	CASSLLQAGGDEQFF
TRBV5-1	NA	TRBJ1-2	NA	TGCGCCAGCAGCTTTTGGGAGGGAGGCTATGGCTACACCTTC	CASSFWEGGYGYTF
TRBV7-2	many	TRBJ2-2	NA	TGTGCCAGCAGCTTAGCGCTTCTGGCCGGCGGCACCGGGGAGCTGTTTTTT	CASSLALLAGGTGELFF
TRBV20-1	NA	TRBJ1-5	TRBD1	TGCAGTGCAAACGACTACTCAGGGGGCGATCAGCCCCAGCATTTT	CSANDYSGGDQPQHF
TRBV11-2	NA	TRBJ2-5	NA	TGTGCCAGCAGCTTGGGTGAACGGGAGACCCAGTACTTC	CASSLGERETQYF
TRBV19	NA	TRBJ1-2	TRBD1	TGTGCCAGTAGTACCGCGGAGGGACAGATTACTAACTATGGCTACACCTTC	CASSTAEGQITNYGYTF